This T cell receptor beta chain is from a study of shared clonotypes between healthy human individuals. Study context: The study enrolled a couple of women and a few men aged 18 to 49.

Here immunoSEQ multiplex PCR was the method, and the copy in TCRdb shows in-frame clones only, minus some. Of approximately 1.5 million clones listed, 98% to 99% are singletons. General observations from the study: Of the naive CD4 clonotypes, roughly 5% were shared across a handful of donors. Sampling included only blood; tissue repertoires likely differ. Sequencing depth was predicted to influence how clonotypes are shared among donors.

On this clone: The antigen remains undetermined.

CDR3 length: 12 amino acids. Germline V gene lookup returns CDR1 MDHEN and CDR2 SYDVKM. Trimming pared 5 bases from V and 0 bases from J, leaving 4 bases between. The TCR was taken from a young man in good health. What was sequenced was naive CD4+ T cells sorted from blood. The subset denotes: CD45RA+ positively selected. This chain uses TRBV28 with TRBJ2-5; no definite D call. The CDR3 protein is CASSNDQETQYF. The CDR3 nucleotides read TGTGCCAGCAGTAACGACCAAGAGACCCAGTACTTC.